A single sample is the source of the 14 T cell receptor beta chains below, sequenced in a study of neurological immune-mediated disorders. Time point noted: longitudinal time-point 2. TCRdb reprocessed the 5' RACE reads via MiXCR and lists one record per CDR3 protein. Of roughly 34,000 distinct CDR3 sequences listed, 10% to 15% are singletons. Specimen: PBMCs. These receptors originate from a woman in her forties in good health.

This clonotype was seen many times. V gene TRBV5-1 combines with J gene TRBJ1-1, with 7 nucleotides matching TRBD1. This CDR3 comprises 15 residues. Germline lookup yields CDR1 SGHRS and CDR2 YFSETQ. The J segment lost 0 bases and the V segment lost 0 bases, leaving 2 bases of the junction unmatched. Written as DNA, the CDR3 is TGCGCCAGCAGCTTGGGGACAGGTATGAACACTGAAGCTTTCTTT. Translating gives CASSLGTGMNTEAFF.

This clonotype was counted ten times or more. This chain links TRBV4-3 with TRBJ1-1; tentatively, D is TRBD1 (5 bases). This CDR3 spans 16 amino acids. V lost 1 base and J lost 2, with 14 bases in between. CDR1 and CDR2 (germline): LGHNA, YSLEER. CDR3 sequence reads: CASSQGTNRRNTEAFF. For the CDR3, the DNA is TGCGCCAGCAGCCAAGGTACGAACAGGCGTAACACTGAAGCTTTCTTT.

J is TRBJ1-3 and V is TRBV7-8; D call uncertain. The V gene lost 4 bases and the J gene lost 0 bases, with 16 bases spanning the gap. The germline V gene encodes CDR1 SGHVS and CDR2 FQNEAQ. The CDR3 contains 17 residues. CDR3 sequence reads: CASSSAMIGSSGNTIYF. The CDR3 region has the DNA TGTGCCAGCAGCTCTGCAATGATCGGGAGCTCTGGAAACACCATATATTTT.

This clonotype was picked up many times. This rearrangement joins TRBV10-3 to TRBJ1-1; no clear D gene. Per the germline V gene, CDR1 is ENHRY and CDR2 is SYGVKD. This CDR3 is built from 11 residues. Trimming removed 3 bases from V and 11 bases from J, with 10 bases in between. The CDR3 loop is CAISEGRWAFF. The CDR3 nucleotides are TGTGCCATCAGTGAAGGCCGTTGGGCTTTCTTT.

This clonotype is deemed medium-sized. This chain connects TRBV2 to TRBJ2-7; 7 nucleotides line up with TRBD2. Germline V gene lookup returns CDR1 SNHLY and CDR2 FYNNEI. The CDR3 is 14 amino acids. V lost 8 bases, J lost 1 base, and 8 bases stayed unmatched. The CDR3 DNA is TGTGCCAGCCGGGCGGTCGGGAGGTCCTACGAGCAGTACTTC. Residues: CASRAVGRSYEQYF.

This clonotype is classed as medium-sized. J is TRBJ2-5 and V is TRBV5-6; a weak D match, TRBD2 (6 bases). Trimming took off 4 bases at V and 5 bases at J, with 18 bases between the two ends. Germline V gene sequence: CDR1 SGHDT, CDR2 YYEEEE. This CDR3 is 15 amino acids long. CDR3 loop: CASSAARRERETQYF. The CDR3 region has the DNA TGTGCCAGCAGCGCAGCTAGGAGGGAACGGGAGACCCAGTACTTC.

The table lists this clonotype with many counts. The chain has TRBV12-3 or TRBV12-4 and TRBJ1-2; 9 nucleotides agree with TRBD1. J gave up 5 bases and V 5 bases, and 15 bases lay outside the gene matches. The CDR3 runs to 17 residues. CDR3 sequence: CASSPGGAGQGAYGYTF. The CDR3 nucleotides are TGTGCCAGCAGTCCCGGGGGGGCGGGACAGGGCGCGTATGGCTACACCTTC.

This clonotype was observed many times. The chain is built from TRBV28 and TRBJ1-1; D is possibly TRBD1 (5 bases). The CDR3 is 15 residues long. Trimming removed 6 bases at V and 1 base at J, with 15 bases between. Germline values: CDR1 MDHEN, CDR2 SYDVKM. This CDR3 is CASSPPGSPNTEAFF. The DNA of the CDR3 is TGTGCCAGCAGCCCCCCAGGGTCCCCGAACACTGAAGCTTTCTTT.

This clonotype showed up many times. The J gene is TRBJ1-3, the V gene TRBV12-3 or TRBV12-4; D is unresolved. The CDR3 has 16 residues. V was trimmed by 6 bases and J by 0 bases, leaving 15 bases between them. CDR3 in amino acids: CASRLAPGNSGNTIYF. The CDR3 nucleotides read TGTGCCAGCAGATTGGCGCCCGGAAACTCTGGAAACACCATATATTTT.

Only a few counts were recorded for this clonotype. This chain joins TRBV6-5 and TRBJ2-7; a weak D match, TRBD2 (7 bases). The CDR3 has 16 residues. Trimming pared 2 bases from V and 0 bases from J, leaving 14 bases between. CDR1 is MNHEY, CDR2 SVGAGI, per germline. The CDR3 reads CASSYLGRGDSYEQYF. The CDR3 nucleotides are TGTGCCAGCAGTTACCTGGGGAGGGGGGACTCCTACGAGCAGTACTTC.

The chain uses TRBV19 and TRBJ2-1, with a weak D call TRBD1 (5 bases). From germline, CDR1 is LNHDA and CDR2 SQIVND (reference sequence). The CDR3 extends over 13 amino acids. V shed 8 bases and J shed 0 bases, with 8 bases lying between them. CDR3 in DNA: TGTGCCAGTGATCAGGGCTCCTACAATGAGCAGTTCTTC. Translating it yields CASDQGSYNEQFF.

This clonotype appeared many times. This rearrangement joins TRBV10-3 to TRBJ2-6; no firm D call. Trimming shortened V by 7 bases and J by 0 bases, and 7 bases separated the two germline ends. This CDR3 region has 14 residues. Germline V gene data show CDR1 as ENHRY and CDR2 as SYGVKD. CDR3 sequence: CAIMATSGANVLTF. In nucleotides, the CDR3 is TGTGCCATCATGGCGACCTCTGGGGCCAACGTCCTGACTTTC.

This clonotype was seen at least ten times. The CDR3 reads CASSQDGSRGYTF. CDR3 sequence (DNA): TGTGCCAGCAGTCAGGACGGCTCGCGAGGCTACACCTTC. The J gene is TRBJ1-2, the V gene TRBV7-2, with D unclear. The CDR3 runs to 13 residues. Trimming took 6 bases from V and 8 from J, leaving 16 bases between them. The germline CDR1 and CDR2 sequences are SGHTA and FQGNSA.

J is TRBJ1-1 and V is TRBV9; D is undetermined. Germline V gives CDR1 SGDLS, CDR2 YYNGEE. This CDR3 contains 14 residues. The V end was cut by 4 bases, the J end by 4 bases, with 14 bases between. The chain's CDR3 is CASSQLLLTTEAFF. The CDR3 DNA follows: TGTGCCAGCAGCCAGCTTTTATTGACCACTGAAGCTTTCTTT.